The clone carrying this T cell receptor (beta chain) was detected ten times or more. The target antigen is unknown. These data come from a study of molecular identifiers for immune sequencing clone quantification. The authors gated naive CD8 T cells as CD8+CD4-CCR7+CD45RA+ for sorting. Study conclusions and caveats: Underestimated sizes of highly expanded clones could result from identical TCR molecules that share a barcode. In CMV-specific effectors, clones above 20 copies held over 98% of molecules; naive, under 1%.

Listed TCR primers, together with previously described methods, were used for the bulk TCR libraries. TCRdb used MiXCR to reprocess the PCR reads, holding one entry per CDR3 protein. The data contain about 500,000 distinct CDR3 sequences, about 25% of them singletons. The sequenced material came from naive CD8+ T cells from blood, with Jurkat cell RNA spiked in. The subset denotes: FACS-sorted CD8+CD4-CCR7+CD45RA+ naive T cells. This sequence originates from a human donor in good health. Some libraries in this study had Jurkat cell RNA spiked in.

As DNA, the CDR3 is TGCGCCAGCAGCCAGGGACCCAGACGAACTGAAGCTTTCTTT. Translation: CASSQGPRRTEAFF. The chain carries TRBV10-2 and TRBJ1-1; possible D gene TRBD1, 5 bases. This CDR3 has 14 residues. V lost 6 bases and J 5 bases, leaving 16 bases between the germline ends. Germline assignment: CDR1 WSHSY and CDR2 SAAADI.